This T cell receptor beta chain was sequenced during a study of T cell repertoires in cytomegalovirus infection. Study overall: Public TCR beta signatures provided an indication of both CMV infection and a matching HLA type.

This clonotype was seen repeatedly, ten times or more. What it recognizes is unknown. TCRdb re-called the reads with MiXCR, one entry per CDR3 protein. This table has 900,000 to 950,000 distinct CDR3 sequences, less than 35% appearing once. The CDR3 has 12 residues. Germline CDR1 reads SEHNR; CDR2 reads FQNEAQ (reference sequence). The V and J ends lost 10 bases and 5 bases respectively, with 14 bases between them. The material sequenced was cultured CD8+ T cells from PBMCs, taken from culture after CMV antigen stimulation. J is TRBJ1-1 and V is TRBV7-9; a weak D match, TRBD1 (5 bases). This clonotype originated in a human donor in good health (CMV status not recorded). Some clones in this sample may be carry-over from other donors' samples. The CDR3 region has the DNA TGTGCCATCTATCTCCCAGGGACTGAAGCTTTCTTT. Protein sequence: CAIYLPGTEAFF.